The entry below gives a single TCR beta chain sequence along with its context. No antigen is known for it. Participants comprised healthy donors of bone marrow. The data were taken from a study of cytomegalovirus exposure and HLA in healthy donors. General study results and limits: Cytomegalovirus-associated status was assigned to approximately 160 TCR beta chains. Later on, analysis showed that most CMV-associated TCR beta chains appeared to be HLA-restricted.

V shed 6 bases, J shed 1 base, and the junction held 10 bases outside the gene matches. The CDR3 length is 16 residues. CDR1 is SNHLY and CDR2 is FYNNEI in the germline V gene. Use of 60 Vbeta and 13 Jbeta primers characterized the PCR. Produced via immunoSEQ multiplex PCR; TCRdb's table is partial and in-frame only. The data show 65,000 to 90,000 clones, about four fifths seen once. The sequence was obtained from a young man in good health and CMV-seronegative. V and J are TRBV2 and TRBJ2-3; 7 bases are shared with TRBD2. The sample was PBMCs. CDR3 nucleotides: TGTGCCAGCAGAAGAAGGCTAGCGGAACGCACAGATACGCAGTATTTT. It codes for CASRRRLAERTDTQYF.